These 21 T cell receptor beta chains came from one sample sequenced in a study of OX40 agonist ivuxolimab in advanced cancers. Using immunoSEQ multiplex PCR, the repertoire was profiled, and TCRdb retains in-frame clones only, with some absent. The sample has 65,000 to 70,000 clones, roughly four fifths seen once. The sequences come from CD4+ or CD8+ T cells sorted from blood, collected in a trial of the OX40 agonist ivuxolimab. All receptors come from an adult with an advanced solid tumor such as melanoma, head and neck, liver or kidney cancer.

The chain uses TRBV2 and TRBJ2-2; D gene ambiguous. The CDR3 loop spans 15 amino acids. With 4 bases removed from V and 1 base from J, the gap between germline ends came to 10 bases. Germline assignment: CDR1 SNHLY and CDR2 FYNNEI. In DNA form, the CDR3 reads TGTGCCAGCAGTGTCAACAGAAGGAACACCGGGGAGCTGTTTTTT. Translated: CASSVNRRNTGELFF.

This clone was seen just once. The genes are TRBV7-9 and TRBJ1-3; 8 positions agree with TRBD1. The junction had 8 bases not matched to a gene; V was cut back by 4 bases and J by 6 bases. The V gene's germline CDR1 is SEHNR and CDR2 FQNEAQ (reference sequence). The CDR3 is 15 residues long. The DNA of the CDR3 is TGTGCCAGCAGCTCCCGGACAGGGCCCGAAAACACCATATATTTT. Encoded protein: CASSSRTGPENTIYF. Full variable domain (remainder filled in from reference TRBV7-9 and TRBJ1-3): DTGVSQNPRHKITKRGQNVTFRCDPISEHNRLYWYRQTLGQGPEFLTYFQNEAQLEKSRLLSDRFSAERPKGSFSTLEIQRTEQGDSAMYLCASSSRTGPENTIYFGEGSWLTVV.

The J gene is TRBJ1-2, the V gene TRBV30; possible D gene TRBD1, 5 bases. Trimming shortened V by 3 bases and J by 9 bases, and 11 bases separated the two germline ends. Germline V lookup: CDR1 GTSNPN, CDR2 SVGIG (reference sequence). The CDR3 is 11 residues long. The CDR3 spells CAWRRDLSYTF. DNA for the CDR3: TGTGCCTGGAGGCGGGACCTGAGCTACACCTTC.

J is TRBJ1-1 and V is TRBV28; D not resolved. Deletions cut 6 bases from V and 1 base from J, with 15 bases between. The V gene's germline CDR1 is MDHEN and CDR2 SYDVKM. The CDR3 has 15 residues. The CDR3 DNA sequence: TGTGCCAGCAGCACCCGGTGGGTAACGAACACTGAAGCTTTCTTT. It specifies CASSTRWVTNTEAFF.

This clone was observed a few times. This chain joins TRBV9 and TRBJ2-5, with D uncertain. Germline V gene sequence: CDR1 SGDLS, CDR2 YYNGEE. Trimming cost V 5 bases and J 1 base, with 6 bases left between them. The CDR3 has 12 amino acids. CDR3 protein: CASRGTQETQYF. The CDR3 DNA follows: TGTGCCAGCAGAGGCACCCAAGAGACCCAGTACTTC.

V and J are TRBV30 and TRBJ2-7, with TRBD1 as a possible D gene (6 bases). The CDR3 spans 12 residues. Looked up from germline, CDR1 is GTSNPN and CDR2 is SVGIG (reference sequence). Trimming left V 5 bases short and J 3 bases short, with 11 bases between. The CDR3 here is CAWDKGVYEQYF. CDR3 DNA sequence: TGTGCCTGGGACAAGGGGGTCTACGAGCAGTACTTC.

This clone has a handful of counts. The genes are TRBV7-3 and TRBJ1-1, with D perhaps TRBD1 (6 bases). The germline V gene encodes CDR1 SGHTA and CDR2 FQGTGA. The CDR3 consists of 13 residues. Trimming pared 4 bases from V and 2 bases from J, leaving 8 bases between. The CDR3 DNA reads TGTGCCAGCAGCTGGACAGTTAACACTGAAGCTTTCTTT. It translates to CASSWTVNTEAFF.

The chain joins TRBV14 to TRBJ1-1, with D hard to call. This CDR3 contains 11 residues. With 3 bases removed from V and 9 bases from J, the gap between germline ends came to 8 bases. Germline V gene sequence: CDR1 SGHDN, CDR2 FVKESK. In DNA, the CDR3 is TGTGCCAGCAGCCAGGGCCCGAAAGCTTTCTTT. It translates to CASSQGPKAFF.

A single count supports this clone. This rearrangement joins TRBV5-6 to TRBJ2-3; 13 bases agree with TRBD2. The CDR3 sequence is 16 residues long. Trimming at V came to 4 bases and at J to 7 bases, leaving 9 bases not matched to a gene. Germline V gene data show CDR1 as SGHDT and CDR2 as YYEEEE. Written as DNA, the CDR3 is TGTGCCAGCAGCCTGAGGACTAGCGGGGGTGTGAATACGCAGTATTTT. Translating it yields CASSLRTSGGVNTQYF.

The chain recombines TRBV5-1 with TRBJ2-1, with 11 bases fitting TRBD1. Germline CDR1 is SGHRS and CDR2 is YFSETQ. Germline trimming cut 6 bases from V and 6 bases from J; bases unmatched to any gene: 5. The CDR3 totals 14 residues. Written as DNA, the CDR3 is TGCGCCAGCAAGTGGGACAGGGGGAGCAATGAGCAGTTCTTC. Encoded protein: CASKWDRGSNEQFF.

CDR3 loop: CASSPITGTVNEQFF. CDR3 coding DNA: TGCGCCAGCAGCCCGATAACCGGGACAGTCAATGAGCAGTTCTTC. The chain links TRBV5-1 to TRBJ2-1; 7 nucleotides match TRBD1. J gave up 6 bases and V 4 bases, and 10 bases lay outside the gene matches. The CDR3 spans 15 residues. The germline gives CDR1 SGHRS, CDR2 YFSETQ. Combining the CDR3 with reference TRBV5-1 and TRBJ2-1 gives the whole variable domain KAGVTQTPRYLIKTRGQQVTLSCSPISGHRSVSWYQQTPGQGLQFLFEYFSETQRNKGNFPGRFSGRQFSNSRSEMNVSTLELGDSALYLCASSPITGTVNEQFFGPGTRLTVL.

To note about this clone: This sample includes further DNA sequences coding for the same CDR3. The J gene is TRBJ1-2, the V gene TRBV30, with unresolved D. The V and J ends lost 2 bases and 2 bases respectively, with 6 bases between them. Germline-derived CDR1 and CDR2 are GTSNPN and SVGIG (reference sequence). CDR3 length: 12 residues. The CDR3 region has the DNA TGTGCCTGGAGTAGCGGGAACTATGGCTACACCTTC. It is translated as CAWSSGNYGYTF.

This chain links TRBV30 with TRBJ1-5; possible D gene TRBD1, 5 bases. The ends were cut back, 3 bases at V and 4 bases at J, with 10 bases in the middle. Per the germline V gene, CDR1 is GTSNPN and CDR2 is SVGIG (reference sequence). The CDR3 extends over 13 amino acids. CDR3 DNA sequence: TGTGCCTGGAGCTTTGACAGTAATCAGCCCCAGCATTTT. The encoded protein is CAWSFDSNQPQHF.

The CDR3 loop is CASSQAFRGSTGELFF. The CDR3 nucleotides read TGCGCCAGCAGCCAAGCCTTTCGGGGGAGCACCGGGGAGCTGTTTTTT. V usage is TRBV4-1 and J usage is TRBJ2-2, with D possibly matching TRBD2 (6 bases). In germline, CDR1 is MGHRA, CDR2 YSYEKL. Trimming shortened V by 1 base and J by 4 bases, and 13 bases separated the two germline ends. The CDR3 spans 16 residues.

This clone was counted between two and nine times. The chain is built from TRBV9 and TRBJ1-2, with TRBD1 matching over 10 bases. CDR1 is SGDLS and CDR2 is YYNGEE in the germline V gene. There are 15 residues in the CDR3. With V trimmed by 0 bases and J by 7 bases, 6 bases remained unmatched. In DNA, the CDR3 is TGTGCCAGCAGCGTAGCAGGGGACAGGGGCTTTGGCTACACCTTC. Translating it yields CASSVAGDRGFGYTF. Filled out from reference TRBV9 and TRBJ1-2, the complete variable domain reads DSGVTQTPKHLITATGQRVTLRCSPRSGDLSVYWYQQSLDQGLQFLIQYYNGEERAKGNILERFSAQQFPDLHSELNLSSLELGDSALYFCASSVAGDRGFGYTFGSGTRLTVV.

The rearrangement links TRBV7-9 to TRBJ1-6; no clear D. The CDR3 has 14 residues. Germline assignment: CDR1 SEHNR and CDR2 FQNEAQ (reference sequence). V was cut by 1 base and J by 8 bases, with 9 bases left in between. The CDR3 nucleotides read TGTGCCAGCAGCTTAGATGTAGATTATTCACCCCTCCACTTT. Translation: CASSLDVDYSPLHF.

The CDR3 region has the DNA TGTGCCTGGAGTAGAGGGGGCCCTGAAAAACTGTTTTTT. Its protein is CAWSRGGPEKLFF. This sequence joins TRBV30 and TRBJ1-4; 7 nucleotides align to TRBD1. Losses at the gene ends were 2 bases for V and 7 bases for J; bases not matched to a gene: 4. The CDR3 sequence is 13 residues long. The germline gives CDR1 GTSNPN, CDR2 SVGIG (reference sequence).

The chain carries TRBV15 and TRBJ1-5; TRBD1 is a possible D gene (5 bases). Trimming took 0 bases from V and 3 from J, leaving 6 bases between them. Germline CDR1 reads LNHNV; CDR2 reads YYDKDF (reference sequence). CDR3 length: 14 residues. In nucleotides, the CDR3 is TGTGCCACCAGCAGAGACAGGGCCAATCAGCCCCAGCATTTT. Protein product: CATSRDRANQPQHF.

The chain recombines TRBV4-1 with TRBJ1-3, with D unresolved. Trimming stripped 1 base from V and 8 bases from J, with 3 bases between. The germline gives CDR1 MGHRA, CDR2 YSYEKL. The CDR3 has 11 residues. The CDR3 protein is CASSQGDTIYF. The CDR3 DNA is TGCGCCAGCAGCCAAGGTGACACCATATATTTT.

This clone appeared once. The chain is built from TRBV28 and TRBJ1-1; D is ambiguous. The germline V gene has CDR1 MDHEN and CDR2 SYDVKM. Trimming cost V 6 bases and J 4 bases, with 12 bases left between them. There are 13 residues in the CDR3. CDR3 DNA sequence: TGTGCCAGCAGCCCAGTGCGCGGCACTGAAGCTTTCTTT. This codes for CASSPVRGTEAFF.

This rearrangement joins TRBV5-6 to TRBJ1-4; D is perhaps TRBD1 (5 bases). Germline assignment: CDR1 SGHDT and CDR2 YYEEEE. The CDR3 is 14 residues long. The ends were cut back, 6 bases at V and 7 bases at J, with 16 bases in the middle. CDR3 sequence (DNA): TGTGCCAGCAACAAGAGGGGCGCAGGTGAAAAACTGTTTTTT. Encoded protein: CASNKRGAGEKLFF.